Listed below are T cell receptor beta chains from one sample, sequenced in a study of control samples from healthy donors and cancer patients. Data came from immunoSEQ multiplex PCR; TCRdb stores just in-frame clones and leaves some out. The sample includes about 120,000 clones, more than 85% of them seen just once. The specimen sequenced was blood. All receptors come from a woman between 18 and 29 years old in good health. CDR3s include the opening cysteine and the closing phenylalanine or tryptophan. The order of the fields is CDR3 protein, CDR3 DNA, J gene, D gene, clone size, V gene, CDR3 length. D genes are given only for firm matches. For some rows the clone size is stated as once, few or many, or as a class when expanded; others skip it.

CASSPPFRVYHNSPLHF,TGTGCCAGCAGCCCCCCATTTCGGGTCTACCATAATTCACCCCTCCACTTT,TRBJ1-6,NA,NA,TRBV5-8,17
CATSRALGINYGYTF,TGTGCCACCAGCAGAGCTTTAGGCATTAACTATGGCTACACCTTC,TRBJ1-2,NA,NA,TRBV15,15
CASSLPPRGRLDTIYF,TGTGCCAGCAGCTTACCCCCCCGTGGCCGACTAGACACCATATATTTT,TRBJ1-3,NA,NA,TRBV11-2,16
CASSPTGKGTDTQYF,TGTGCCAGTAGCCCGACAGGGAAGGGCACAGATACGCAGTATTTT,TRBJ2-3,TRBD1,NA,TRBV19,15
CASSSPQGAGTDTQYF,TGTGCCAGCAGTTCACCACAGGGGGCGGGCACAGATACGCAGTATTTT,TRBJ2-3,TRBD1,once,TRBV28,16
CASSPLTGTRFSYEQYF,TGTGCCAGCAGTCCCCTGACCGGGACTAGATTCTCCTACGAGCAGTACTTC,TRBJ2-7,TRBD2,NA,TRBV27,17
CASSLLVSGSWDEQFF,TGTGCCAGCAGTTTATTGGTTAGCGGGAGTTGGGATGAGCAGTTCTTC,TRBJ2-1,TRBD2,once,TRBV28,16
CASSELIGSSYNEQFF,TGTGCCAGCAGTGAATTGATCGGGAGCTCCTACAATGAGCAGTTCTTC,TRBJ2-1,NA,NA,TRBV2,16
CASSNPMTDHYEQFF,TGTGCCAGCAGCAACCCAATGACAGATCATTATGAGCAGTTCTTC,TRBJ2-1,NA,NA,TRBV21-1,15
CAWNRDSGANVLTF,TGTGCCTGGAACCGGGACTCTGGGGCCAACGTCCTGACTTTC,TRBJ2-6,NA,once,TRBV30,14
CASSHGLVRGVYEQYF,TGCGCCAGCAGCCACGGACTAGTGAGGGGTGTTTACGAGCAGTACTTC,TRBJ2-7,TRBD2,NA,TRBV4-1,16
CASSPSVAVRETQYF,TGTGCCAGCAGTCCAAGCGTGGCTGTCAGAGAGACCCAGTACTTC,TRBJ2-5,NA,once,TRBV7-2,15
CAWSGTGGLYEQYF,TGTGCCTGGAGCGGGACAGGGGGCCTCTACGAGCAGTACTTC,TRBJ2-7,TRBD1,NA,TRBV30,14
CASSLVGLGTDTQYF,TGTGCCAGCAGCTTAGTGGGACTAGGTACAGATACGCAGTATTTT,TRBJ2-3,TRBD2,NA,TRBV7-2,15
CATSAGLDTQYF,TGTGCCACCAGTGCCGGGCTGGATACGCAGTATTTT,TRBJ2-3,NA,NA,TRBV24-1,12
CAWRAGGTDTQYF,TGTGCCTGGAGGGCGGGGGGCACAGATACGCAGTATTTT,TRBJ2-3,TRBD2,NA,TRBV30,13
CASSLRGGTGYEQFF,TGTGCCAGCAGCTTAAGGGGGGGTACAGGCTATGAGCAGTTCTTC,TRBJ2-1,NA,NA,TRBV7-2,15
CASSLQSRQGAWEKLFF,TGCGCCAGCAGCCTACAAAGCCGACAGGGGGCATGGGAAAAACTGTTTTTT,TRBJ1-4,TRBD1,NA,TRBV4-1,17
CASSTDRGGNTIYF,TGTGCCAGCTCAACGGACAGGGGAGGAAACACCATATATTTT,TRBJ1-3,TRBD1,few,TRBV18,14
CASSLTRENEKLFF,TGTGCCAGCAGCCTGACGAGGGAGAATGAAAAACTGTTTTTT,TRBJ1-4,NA,once,TRBV28,14
CASSEPGETQYF,TGTGCCAGCAGCGAACCCGGAGAGACCCAGTACTTC,TRBJ2-5,NA,once,TRBV2,12
CASSSRTSLGTDTQYF,TGTGCCAGCAGCTCACGGACTAGCCTGGGCACAGATACGCAGTATTTT,TRBJ2-3,TRBD2,NA,TRBV3-1/TRBV3-2,16
CASSQSGREVGNQPQHF,TGTGCCAGCAGCCAATCCGGGCGGGAGGTTGGCAATCAGCCCCAGCATTTT,TRBJ1-5,NA,NA,TRBV4-2,17
CASSQATRGTYEQYF,TGCGCCAGCAGCCAAGCGACCAGGGGGACCTACGAGCAGTACTTC,TRBJ2-7,TRBD1,once,TRBV4-1,15
CASSLGSDTEAFF,TGTGCCAGCTCTCTAGGGAGTGACACTGAAGCTTTCTTT,TRBJ1-1,NA,few,TRBV7-9,13
CASSLGEQVGGEKLFF,TGTGCCAGCAGCCTTGGAGAACAGGTGGGGGGTGAAAAACTGTTTTTT,TRBJ1-4,NA,few,TRBV7-6,16
CASSIGLETLNTEAFF,TGTGCCAGTAGTATAGGGCTAGAGACTTTAAACACTGAAGCTTTCTTT,TRBJ1-1,NA,NA,TRBV19,16
CASSPSGSLGQYF,TGTGCCAGCAGCCCCTCCGGTTCGCTGGGGCAGTACTTC,TRBJ2-7,NA,NA,TRBV3-1/TRBV3-2,13
CASSLGIAGVNEQFF,TGTGCCAGCAGCTTGGGGATAGCGGGAGTCAATGAGCAGTTCTTC,TRBJ2-1,TRBD2,NA,TRBV11-2,15
CASSLGPGGLEAFF,TGCGCCAGCAGCTTGGGACCTGGAGGATTAGAAGCTTTCTTT,TRBJ1-1,NA,NA,TRBV5-1,14
CASSSYRISTDTQYF,TGTGCCAGCAGCTCCTACCGGATAAGCACAGATACGCAGTATTTT,TRBJ2-3,NA,NA,TRBV11-1,15
CASSPHPGGRGRSGELFF,TGCGCCAGCAGCCCTCACCCCGGAGGGAGGGGGCGAAGCGGGGAGCTGTTTTTT,TRBJ2-2,NA,NA,TRBV4-3,18
CASSLRTTGLYNEQFF,TGCGCCAGCAGCCTTCGGACGACAGGGCTGTACAATGAGCAGTTCTTC,TRBJ2-1,TRBD1,NA,TRBV4-1,16
CASSRAEFYGYTF,TGTGCCAGCAGTAGGGCCGAGTTCTATGGCTACACCTTC,TRBJ1-2,NA,NA,TRBV12-3/TRBV12-4,13
CASSSDSAGNTIYF,TGTGCCAGCTCTTCCGACAGTGCTGGAAACACCATATATTTT,TRBJ1-3,NA,NA,TRBV18,14
CATSGTGGTAEAFF,TGTGCCACCAGTGGTACAGGGGGCACGGCTGAAGCTTTCTTT,TRBJ1-1,TRBD1,once,TRBV24-1,14
CAISESRDRGPQPQHF,TGTGCCATCAGTGAGTCGAGGGACAGGGGACCTCAGCCCCAGCATTTT,TRBJ1-5,TRBD1,NA,TRBV10-3,16